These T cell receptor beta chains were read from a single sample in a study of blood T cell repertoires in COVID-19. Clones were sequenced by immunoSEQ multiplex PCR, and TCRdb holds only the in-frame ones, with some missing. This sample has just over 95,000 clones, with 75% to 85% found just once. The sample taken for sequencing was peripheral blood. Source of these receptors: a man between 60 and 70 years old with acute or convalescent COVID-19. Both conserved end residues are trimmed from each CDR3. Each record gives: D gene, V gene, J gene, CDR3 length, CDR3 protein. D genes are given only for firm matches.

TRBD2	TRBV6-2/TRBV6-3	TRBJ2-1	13	ASRPSGPAINEQF
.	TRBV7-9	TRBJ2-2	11	ASSLGGTGELF
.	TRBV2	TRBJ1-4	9	ASSYGPGRF
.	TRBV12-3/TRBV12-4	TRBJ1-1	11	ASSLGRDTEAF
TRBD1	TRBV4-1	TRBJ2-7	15	ASSQAPDRVLGYEQY
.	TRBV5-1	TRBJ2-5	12	ASSLASLGETQY
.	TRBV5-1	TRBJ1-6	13	ASRTVQGSNSPLH
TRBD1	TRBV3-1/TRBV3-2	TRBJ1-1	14	ASSQNEENRGSEAF
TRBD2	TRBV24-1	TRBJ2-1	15	ATSDASGMSSYNGQF
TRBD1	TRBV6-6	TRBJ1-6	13	ASSYRTGDDSPLH
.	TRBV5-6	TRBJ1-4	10	ASSLYGEKLF
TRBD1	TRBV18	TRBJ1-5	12	ASSLDRNNQPQH
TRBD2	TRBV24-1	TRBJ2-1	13	ATRPAGSSYNEQF